These T cell receptor beta chains were read from a single sample in a study of shared clonotypes between healthy human individuals. Measured with immunoSEQ multiplex PCR; TCRdb has only the in-frame clones, and not every one. The data show 450,000 to 600,000 clones, with approximately 79% seen just once and 10% to 15% held by the top ten. Sample: PBMCs. These receptors all come from a woman aged 40 to 55 in good health. Some clones in this sample may be carry-over from other donors' samples. Both conserved end residues are part of each CDR3. The D gene is left open where the match is weak. Clone size is given for some rows only: seen once, a few or many times, or a class if the clone is expanded.

d_call j_call v_call clone_size cdr3_nt cdr3_aa
NA TRBJ1-1 TRBV10-3 NA TGTGCCATCAGCCCAGGGATGGTTGAAGCTTTCTTT CAISPGMVEAFF
NA TRBJ1-1 TRBV7-9 NA TGTGCCAGCACAATTGAAGGGGGTAGGACTGAAGCTTTCTTT CASTIEGGRTEAFF
TRBD1 TRBJ2-7 TRBV5-4 NA TGTGCCAGCAGCTCAGACAGGGCCTCCTACGAGCAGTACTTC CASSSDRASYEQYF
TRBD1 TRBJ1-2 TRBV15 NA TGTGCCACCAGCAGCGACAGGGCCTTTACAAGCTACACCTTC CATSSDRAFTSYTF
NA TRBJ2-1 TRBV28 NA TGTGCCAGCAGTTATGGACAGTCGTACAATGAGCAGTTCTTC CASSYGQSYNEQFF
NA TRBJ2-1 TRBV7-3 NA TGTGCCAGCAGCTTAGAAGGGCAATCCTACAATGAGCAGTTCTTC CASSLEGQSYNEQFF
NA TRBJ2-3 TRBV7-9 NA TGTGCCAGCAGCCTAACCGGGACATCGGGCGACACGAAGTATTTT CASSLTGTSGDTKYF
TRBD2 TRBJ2-1 TRBV9 NA TGTGCCAGCAGCGACGCCCCTCCGGGAGGGTCCTACAATGAGCAGTTCTTC CASSDAPPGGSYNEQFF
TRBD2 TRBJ2-1 TRBV5-1 once TGCGCCACCGCGGCGGGAGCGAGCTACAATGAGCAGTTCTTC CATAAGASYNEQFF
NA TRBJ2-1 TRBV7-2 NA TGTGCCAGCAGCTTTGGAGGGGGCGTCAATGAGCAGTTCTTC CASSFGGGVNEQFF
NA TRBJ1-1 TRBV7-6 NA TGTGCCAGCACCGTTCTCCTGGGACACACCATGAACACTGAAGCTTTCTTT CASTVLLGHTMNTEAFF
TRBD1 TRBJ2-5 TRBV5-6 once TGTGCCAGCAGCTTTCGACAGGGTAGGGACCGAGAGACCCAGTACTTC CASSFRQGRDRETQYF
TRBD2 TRBJ2-7 TRBV5-4 NA TGTGCCAGCAGCCTCCCAAGCGGGAGCCCCCCCTACGAGCAGTACTTC CASSLPSGSPPYEQYF
NA TRBJ1-5 TRBV5-1 NA TGCGCCAGCTCCTATACTGTGAGCAATCAGCCCCAGCATTTT CASSYTVSNQPQHF
TRBD1 TRBJ2-1 TRBV7-2 NA TGTGCCAGCAGCCCCGACAGGGTGGGGCGTGAGCAGTTCTTC CASSPDRVGREQFF
NA TRBJ1-5 TRBV28 NA TGTGCCAGCAGGACAGCCCCCAATCAGCCCCAGCATTTT CASRTAPNQPQHF
TRBD2 TRBJ2-1 TRBV7-9 once TGTGCCAGCGGGGCTAGCGGGAGCTCCTACAATGAGCAGTTCTTC CASGASGSSYNEQFF
NA TRBJ2-6 TRBV7-2 NA TGTGCCAGCAGCCTACTCGGCTCTGGGGCCAACGTCCTGACTTTC CASSLLGSGANVLTF
NA TRBJ2-1 TRBV7-8 NA TGTGCCAGCAGCTTAGACGCACACTACAATGAGCAGTTCTTC CASSLDAHYNEQFF
NA TRBJ1-1 TRBV5-4 NA TGTGCCAGCAGCACTTCGGGACACCTTAACACTGAAGCTTTCTTT CASSTSGHLNTEAFF
NA TRBJ2-2 TRBV28 NA TGTGCCAGCAGTTTATTAGCTGGGGGAGTGACCGGGGAGCTGTTTTTT CASSLLAGGVTGELFF